This T cell receptor (beta chain) was found in a study of T cells after yellow fever vaccination. Each CDR3 protein is one row after TCRdb ran MiXCR on the 5' RACE reads. This sample yields approximately 610,000 distinct CDR3 sequences, of which about 15% are seen a single time; 17% belongs to the top ten. This clonotype was counted a few times. What it binds is not known. The CDR3 runs 16 residues. V was clipped by 1 base and J by 0 bases, with 13 bases between them. Germline assignment: CDR1 LNHNV and CDR2 YYDKDF (reference sequence). Study conclusions and caveats: Among primary-vaccination clones, most reappeared after the booster, at about 95% for CD4 and under 90% for CD8.

This sequence joins TRBV15 and TRBJ2-7; D may be TRBD2 (6 bases). Sequenced here: PBMCs, sampled about 5 days after the first yellow fever vaccination. This TCR was sampled from a man aged 18 to 30 who received the YFV17D yellow fever vaccine. The CDR3: CATSRGRDSSSYEQYF. CDR3 in DNA: TGTGCCACCAGCAGAGGTCGGGACTCCAGCTCCTACGAGCAGTACTTC.